The rows below give T cell receptor beta chains drawn from one sample of a study of OX40 agonist ivuxolimab in advanced cancers. Repertoires were generated with immunoSEQ multiplex PCR, while TCRdb's copy carries only in-frame clones and drops some. The table includes approximately 83,000 clones, 65% to 85% detected once. Source: CD4+ or CD8+ T cells sorted from blood, taken in a trial of the OX40 agonist ivuxolimab. The source is an adult with an advanced solid tumor such as melanoma, head and neck, liver or kidney cancer. CDR3s include the opening cysteine and the closing phenylalanine or tryptophan. Each record gives: V gene, clone size, J gene, D gene, CDR3 protein, CDR3 DNA. A D gene is named only where the DNA matches it firmly. Rows may omit the clone size; those that give it use once, few, many or a size class.

TRBV7-7	.	TRBJ2-3	.	CASSLGPPSDTQYF	TGTGCCAGCAGCCTAGGACCCCCGTCGGATACGCAGTATTTT
TRBV7-2	.	TRBJ1-1	.	CASNVGGGHTEAFF	TGTGCCAGCAACGTCGGGGGCGGTCACACTGAAGCTTTCTTT
TRBV5-1	.	TRBJ2-5	.	CASSFFGAQETQYF	TGCGCCAGCAGCTTTTTTGGCGCTCAAGAGACCCAGTACTTC
TRBV5-4	.	TRBJ2-5	TRBD1	CASKIDRGQETQYF	TGTGCCAGCAAGATCGACAGGGGGCAAGAGACCCAGTACTTC
TRBV4-2	.	TRBJ1-2	.	CASSQAYSGQGGYGYTF	TGTGCCAGCAGCCAAGCTTACTCCGGGCAGGGAGGCTATGGCTACACCTTC
TRBV27	.	TRBJ2-5	TRBD2	CASSLGPGMREQYF	TGTGCCAGCAGTCTAGGGCCGGGGATGCGGGAGCAGTACTTC
TRBV11-2	.	TRBJ1-1	.	CASSLQGNTEAFF	TGTGCCAGCAGCTTACAGGGGAACACTGAAGCTTTCTTT
TRBV11-2	.	TRBJ1-2	.	CASSQGATPRGYTF	TGTGCCAGCAGCCAAGGGGCCACCCCGAGAGGCTACACCTTC
TRBV18	.	TRBJ2-3	TRBD1	CASSGDRGTDTQYF	TGTGCCAGCTCCGGGGACAGGGGAACAGATACGCAGTATTTT
TRBV21-1	.	TRBJ1-5	.	CASTNAGTAANSNQPQHF	TGTGCCAGCACCAACGCCGGGACAGCTGCTAATAGCAATCAGCCCCAGCATTTT
TRBV5-5	.	TRBJ1-1	.	CASSTTVNTEAFF	TGTGCCAGCAGCACGACTGTGAACACTGAAGCTTTCTTT
TRBV10-3	.	TRBJ2-5	.	CAISHEGGSFWETQYF	TGTGCCATCAGCCATGAGGGGGGGTCATTTTGGGAGACCCAGTACTTC
TRBV18	few	TRBJ1-1	.	CASSPGPYTEAFF	TGTGCCAGCTCACCAGGACCCTACACTGAAGCTTTCTTT
TRBV5-1	medium-sized	TRBJ2-7	TRBD2	CASSLAGGGSSYEQYF	TGCGCCAGCAGCTTGGCAGGTGGCGGGAGCTCCTACGAGCAGTACTTC
TRBV2	once	TRBJ2-3	TRBD2	CASSLGLAGTDTQYF	TGTGCCAGCAGCCTCGGACTAGCGGGCACAGATACGCAGTATTTT
TRBV19	.	TRBJ1-2	.	CASSMRVVGDFHGYTF	TGTGCCAGTAGTATGAGGGTCGTAGGGGATTTCCATGGCTACACCTTC
TRBV2	.	TRBJ2-5	.	CASSEEREETQYF	TGTGCCAGCAGTGAAGAGAGGGAAGAGACCCAGTACTTC
TRBV9	.	TRBJ1-2	.	CASSVGGESGYGYTF	TGTGCCAGCAGCGTAGGTGGGGAATCGGGCTATGGCTACACCTTC
TRBV29-1	.	TRBJ2-3	TRBD2	CSVEGGGSSSTDTQYF	TGCAGCGTTGAGGGGGGGGGATCTTCTAGCACAGATACGCAGTATTTT
TRBV11-3	once	TRBJ2-1	TRBD2	CASSPGTSGWGEQFF	TGTGCCAGCAGCCCAGGGACTAGCGGGTGGGGTGAGCAGTTCTTC
TRBV7-9	.	TRBJ1-4	.	CASSLTALNEKLFF	TGTGCCAGCAGCTTGACGGCCCTTAATGAAAAACTGTTTTTT
TRBV6-5	.	TRBJ2-7	TRBD1	CASSLIGTGGEQYF	TGTGCCAGCAGCCTTATAGGAACAGGGGGTGAGCAGTACTTC